One sample yielded the 25 T cell receptor beta chains listed below, sequenced in a study of shared clonotypes between healthy human individuals. This table comes from immunoSEQ multiplex PCR, and its TCRdb copy is limited to in-frame clones, with some not included. The profile shows about 470,000 clones, roughly 80% of them singletons. The sequenced sample consisted of PBMCs. These receptors all stem from a woman in her thirties or forties in good health. Some clones in this sample may be carry-over from other donors' samples.

This chain links TRBV19 with TRBJ2-7, with D possibly TRBD1 on 5 matching bases. Trimming cost V 10 bases and J 0 bases, with 10 bases left between them. CDR3 length equals 12 residues. Germline values: CDR1 LNHDA, CDR2 SQIVND (reference sequence). Here the CDR3 reads CATSGISYEQYF. The CDR3 DNA reads TGTGCCACTTCAGGGATCTCCTACGAGCAGTACTTC.

V and J are TRBV6-6 and TRBJ1-2; 8 nucleotides align to TRBD1. Germline V gene sequence: CDR1 MNHNY, CDR2 SVGAGI (reference sequence). V lost 6 bases, J lost 11 bases, and 14 bases stayed unmatched. The CDR3 extends over 14 amino acids. The CDR3 sequence: CASSPQGGGRRYTF. In nucleotides, the CDR3 is TGTGCCAGCAGCCCACAGGGGGGGGGCCGTAGGTACACCTTC.

A few counts support this clone. The rearrangement joins TRBV18 to TRBJ2-1; 11 bases map to TRBD2. Germline trimming cut 2 bases from V and 8 bases from J; bases unmatched to any gene: 8. Germline V gene data show CDR1 as KGHSH and CDR2 as LQKENI. CDR3 length equals 16 residues. CDR3 protein: CASSPYGLAGRDEQFF. The CDR3 DNA is TGTGCCAGCTCACCATACGGACTAGCGGGTAGAGATGAGCAGTTCTTC.

This clone occurred once. This chain joins TRBV11-3 and TRBJ2-1, with TRBD1 matching 12 bases. CDR1 SGHNT and CDR2 YENEEA come from the germline V gene. The CDR3 has 15 amino acids. V dropped 3 bases and J dropped 7; count of bases not matched to a gene: 4. CDR3 protein: CASSLGQGASNEQFF. For the CDR3, the DNA is TGTGCCAGCAGCTTGGGACAGGGGGCTAGTAATGAGCAGTTCTTC.

The rearrangement links TRBV6-5 to TRBJ1-2, with 9 bases that match TRBD1. V was clipped by 6 bases and J by 7 bases; unmatched bases: 6. Germline-derived CDR1 and CDR2 are MNHEY and SVGAGI. CDR3 length equals 13 residues. The CDR3 DNA is TGTGCCAGCAGCCGGACAGGGGAGGGTGGCTACACCTTC. This translates into CASSRTGEGGYTF.

The V gene is TRBV4-2, the J gene TRBJ2-3; 9 nucleotides agree with TRBD2. The CDR3 is made up of 19 amino acids. After removal of 1 base from V and 2 bases from J, the junction contained 13 bases not matched to a gene. Germline assignment: CDR1 LGHNA and CDR2 YNFKEQ. In DNA form, the CDR3 reads TGTGCCAGCAGCCAAGGCTTCCAGCGGGAGGCTCCTATCACAGATACGCAGTATTTT. Translating it yields CASSQGFQREAPITDTQYF.

The V call is TRBV28, the J call TRBJ2-2; D tentatively reads TRBD1 or TRBD2 (5 bases each). The CDR3 spans 15 residues. The V gene lost 2 bases and the J gene lost 4 bases, with 11 bases spanning the gap. Germline loops: CDR1 MDHEN, CDR2 SYDVKM. The CDR3 DNA reads TGTGCCAGCAGTTTAAGGCAGGGAGTCACCGGGGAGCTGTTTTTT. Protein: CASSLRQGVTGELFF.

The chain uses TRBV6-1 and TRBJ2-3, with D hard to call. The CDR3 is made up of 16 amino acids. V lost 1 base and J lost 3, with 14 bases in between. Per the germline V gene, CDR1 is MNHNS and CDR2 is SASEGT. CDR3 amino acids: CASSEVLVSPTDTQYF. In DNA form, the CDR3 reads TGTGCCAGCAGTGAAGTCCTAGTGTCCCCAACAGATACGCAGTATTTT.

The chain combines TRBV7-3 with TRBJ2-7, with a weak D call TRBD2 (7 bases). Trimming pared 5 bases from V and 2 bases from J, leaving 16 bases between. This CDR3 has 15 residues. Germline values: CDR1 SGHTA, CDR2 FQGTGA. The CDR3 here is CASSPGGGSPYEQYF. CDR3 DNA: TGTGCCAGCAGCCCTGGGGGCGGGAGCCCCTACGAGCAGTACTTC.

The chain uses TRBV23-1 and TRBJ1-5; D perhaps matches TRBD1 (6 bases). TRBV23-1 is an ORF, and what it does is uncertain. The CDR3 extends over 15 amino acids. The V end lost 2 bases, the J end lost 4 bases, and 12 bases lay between the germline ends. In nucleotides, the CDR3 is TGCGCCAGCAGTCAAGAGGGACAATGGAATCAGCCCCAGCATTTT. The encoded protein is CASSQEGQWNQPQHF.

This sequence joins TRBV13 and TRBJ1-3; D perhaps matches TRBD1 (6 bases). This CDR3 is 20 amino acids long. The germline V and J ends were trimmed by 2 bases and 3 bases, with 26 bases remaining between them. Germline V gene data show CDR1 as PRHDT and CDR2 as FYEKMQ (reference sequence). The CDR3: CASSLSLRKRRNRDGNTIYF. The CDR3 DNA reads as TGTGCCAGCAGCTTATCTCTCCGGAAACGAAGGAACAGGGATGGAAACACCATATATTTT.

The chain uses TRBV6-1 and TRBJ2-2; a possible D gene is TRBD2 (7 bases). The CDR3 has 17 amino acids. Trimming removed 1 base from V and 4 bases from J, with 16 bases in between. The germline V gene encodes CDR1 MNHNS and CDR2 SASEGT. In DNA, the CDR3 is TGTGCCAGCAGTGAAGTAGGGGGAGGGCGTGGCACCGGGGAGCTGTTTTTT. It encodes CASSEVGGGRGTGELFF.

CDR3 sequence reads: CASSYPGGGNYGYTF. The CDR3 bases are TGTGCCAGCAGTTACCCGGGGGGGGGTAACTATGGCTACACCTTC. This chain joins TRBV6-6 and TRBJ1-2; TRBD1 is a possible D gene (5 bases). The CDR3 covers 15 residues. CDR1 and CDR2 from the germline V gene are MNHNY and SVGAGI (reference sequence). The ends were cut back, 2 bases at V and 1 base at J, with 11 bases in the middle.

The chain has TRBV11-2 and TRBJ2-2; 10 nucleotides line up with TRBD1. The ends lost 5 bases at V and 3 bases at J; junction bases unmatched: 3. The CDR3 is made up of 15 amino acids. Per germline, CDR1 SGHAT and CDR2 FQNNGV. CDR3 bases: TGTGCCAGCAGCCCGGGACAGGGGTACACCGGGGAGCTGTTTTTT. Protein sequence: CASSPGQGYTGELFF.

This chain uses TRBV29-1 with TRBJ2-7; weak D call: TRBD2 (6 bases). Germline V CDR1 and CDR2: SQVTM, ANQGSEA. The CDR3 extends over 13 amino acids. Deletions cut 0 bases from V and 3 bases from J, with 9 bases between. Written as DNA, the CDR3 is TGCAGCGTTGAAGACGACGGGGGCTACGAGCAGTACTTC. Its protein product is CSVEDDGGYEQYF.

V is TRBV5-1 and J is TRBJ2-6; D is possibly TRBD1 (6 bases). The CDR3 has 16 residues. V was clipped by 0 bases and J by 0 bases, with 7 bases between them. The germline gives CDR1 SGHRS, CDR2 YFSETQ. In nucleotides, the CDR3 is TGCGCCAGCAGCTTGGAAGGGGGCTCTGGGGCCAACGTCCTGACTTTC. Amino acid sequence: CASSLEGGSGANVLTF.

This clone was seen a single time. The rearrangement links TRBV4-2 to TRBJ2-3; 9 bases map to TRBD2. V lost 0 bases to trimming and J lost 4 bases; unmatched junction nucleotides: 8. This CDR3 spans 17 amino acids. Germline values: CDR1 LGHNA, CDR2 YNFKEQ. The CDR3 here is CASSQDWAGGPADTQYF. DNA for the CDR3: TGTGCCAGCAGCCAAGATTGGGCGGGAGGGCCCGCAGATACGCAGTATTTT.

The rearrangement links TRBV7-9 to TRBJ2-7; D gene unclear. From germline, CDR1 is SEHNR and CDR2 FQNEAQ (reference sequence). The V and J ends lost 1 base and 1 base respectively, with 8 bases between them. This CDR3 is 14 amino acids long. The CDR3 DNA sequence: TGTGCCAGCAGCTTAGGCCAGAATTCCTACGAGCAGTACTTC. It specifies CASSLGQNSYEQYF.

CDR3 in DNA: TGTGCCAGAAGCTCCCCCCGGGGGCTAGCCGATTACAATGAGCAGTTCTTC. Translating it yields CARSSPRGLADYNEQFF. This sequence joins TRBV7-5 and TRBJ2-1. TRBV7-5 is noted as a pseudogene. CDR3 length: 17 amino acids.

V usage is TRBV19 and J usage is TRBJ1-5; no firm D call. Germline CDR1 and CDR2: LNHDA and SQIVND (reference sequence). The CDR3 covers 14 residues. V dropped 2 bases and J dropped 3 bases, with 8 bases sitting between them. Here the CDR3 reads CASSIIGFNQPQHF. The CDR3, as DNA: TGTGCCAGTAGTATAATAGGCTTCAATCAGCCCCAGCATTTT.

V gene TRBV30 combines with J gene TRBJ2-7, with D possibly called TRBD1 or TRBD2 (5 bases each). V was cut by 8 bases and J by 9 bases, with 17 bases left in between. This CDR3 is built from 11 residues. Germline V lookup: CDR1 GTSNPN, CDR2 SVGIG (reference sequence). CDR3 DNA sequence: TGTGCCGGGGCCATCGGGGTTGTGCAGTACTTC. Translating gives CAGAIGVVQYF. Combining the CDR3 with reference TRBV30 and TRBJ2-7 gives the whole variable domain SQTIHQWPATLVQPVGSPLSLECTVEGTSNPNLYWYRQAAGRGLQLLFYSVGIGQISSEVPQNLSASRPQDRQFILSSKKLLLSDSGFYLCAGAIGVVQYFGPGTRLTVT.

The rearrangement links TRBV19 to TRBJ2-6, with TRBD1 identical over 11 bases. Germline V gene lookup returns CDR1 LNHDA and CDR2 SQIVND (reference sequence). V shed 6 bases and J 1 base; nucleotides not matched to a gene: 14. This CDR3 region has 20 residues. The CDR3 loop is CASSQGVPGQGDSGANVLTF. CDR3 nucleotide sequence: TGTGCCAGTAGCCAAGGGGTACCGGGACAGGGGGATTCTGGGGCCAACGTCCTGACTTTC.

The V call is TRBV7-9, the J call TRBJ2-2; 7 bases match TRBD1. This CDR3 has 15 residues. Unmatched junction bases numbered 12, after V lost 5 bases and J lost 9 bases. Per germline, CDR1 SEHNR and CDR2 FQNEAQ (reference sequence). In DNA form, the CDR3 reads TGTGCCAGCAGCGATGCGACAGGGTTTGACCGGGAGCTGTTTTTT. Its translation is CASSDATGFDRELFF.

CDR3 coding DNA: TGTGCCAGCAGTTTATCGGCGGGGCCCCCGGCGCACGAGCAGTACTTC. Residues: CASSLSAGPPAHEQYF. The V and J genes are TRBV27 and TRBJ2-7; D may be TRBD2 (6 bases). CDR1 and CDR2 (germline): MNHEY, SMNVEV (reference sequence). The CDR3 runs to 16 residues. Trimming cost V 0 bases and J 5 bases, with 17 bases left between them.

J is TRBJ1-2 and V is TRBV19; 7 bases line up with TRBD1. The CDR3 loop spans 20 amino acids. The junction had 27 bases not matched to a gene; V was cut back by 5 bases and J by 6 bases. Germline V CDR1 and CDR2: LNHDA, SQIVND (reference sequence). The chain's CDR3 is CASSPPSPGRGLESRNGYTF. In nucleotides, the CDR3 is TGTGCCAGTAGTCCCCCCTCGCCAGGGAGGGGGCTAGAATCGAGAAATGGCTACACCTTC. Drawing the rest from reference TRBV19 and TRBJ1-2, the complete variable domain is DGGITQSPKYLFRKEGQNVTLSCEQNLNHDAMYWYRQDPGQGLRLIYYSQIVNDFQKGDIAEGYSVSREKKESFPLTVTSAQKNPTAFYLCASSPPSPGRGLESRNGYTFGSGTRLTVV.